This T cell receptor beta chain originates from a study of blood T cell repertoires in COVID-19. Using immunoSEQ multiplex PCR, the repertoire was profiled, and TCRdb retains in-frame clones only, with some absent. The sample yields more than 250,000 clones, about 86% seen once. In its sample, this clone was seen a few times. The CDR3 totals 16 residues. The germline V and J ends were trimmed by 5 bases and 4 bases, with 21 bases remaining between them. In germline, CDR1 is SGHTA, CDR2 FQGNSA. The rearrangement links TRBV7-2 to TRBJ2-7; D is possibly TRBD1 (5 bases). This receptor was identified in a woman in her thirties who had recovered from COVID-19. The sequenced sample consisted of peripheral blood. The CDR3 region is CASSALLRQPLYEQYF. The CDR3 region has the DNA TGTGCCAGCAGCGCCCTCCTGAGACAGCCCTTGTACGAGCAGTACTTC. Full variable domain (missing parts from reference TRBV7-2 and TRBJ2-7): GAGVSQSPSNKVTEKGKDVELRCDPISGHTALYWYRQSLGQGLEFLIYFQGNSAPDKSGLPSDRFSAERTGGSVSTLTIQRTQQEDSAVYLCASSALLRQPLYEQYFGPGTRLTVT.